Presented here are 10 T cell receptor beta chains from one specimen sequenced in a study of blood T cell repertoires in COVID-19. TCRdb's table, derived via immunoSEQ multiplex PCR, lists solely in-frame clones and lacks some. The data show over 90,000 clones, roughly 81% seen once. The source material was peripheral blood. These TCRs come from a man older than 75 with COVID-19, enrolled during active disease.

This clone rates as large. This rearrangement joins TRBV5-4 to TRBJ2-1; tentative D call: TRBD2 (5 bases). The CDR3 loop spans 16 amino acids. Trimming stripped 0 bases from V and 5 bases from J, with 15 bases between. Germline CDR1 and CDR2: SGHNT and YYREEE (reference sequence). CDR3 protein: CASSLGDMGSHNEQFF. In nucleotides, the CDR3 is TGTGCCAGCAGCTTGGGTGACATGGGGAGCCACAATGAGCAGTTCTTC.

The rearrangement links TRBV12-3 or TRBV12-4 to TRBJ1-2, with 9 positions matching TRBD1. With 8 bases clipped from V and 7 bases from J, the junction kept 5 bases outside the gene matches. CDR3 length equals 12 residues. CDR3: CASRDRAVGYTF. CDR3 nucleotide sequence: TGTGCCAGCCGGGACAGGGCCGTTGGCTACACCTTC.

The chain uses TRBV18 and TRBJ2-4, with D unresolved. This CDR3 has 16 residues. The germline V gene encodes CDR1 KGHSH and CDR2 LQKENI. V lost 3 bases and J 5 bases, leaving 17 bases between the germline ends. In nucleotides, the CDR3 is TGTGCCAGCTCACCGTCCAGGTTCGGTGTCGAAAACATTCAGTACTTC. Protein: CASSPSRFGVENIQYF.

V usage is TRBV9 and J usage is TRBJ1-1; 8 nucleotides align to TRBD1. Germline lookup yields CDR1 SGDLS and CDR2 YYNGEE. Trimming cost V 4 bases and J 1 base; bases outside gene matches: 6. The CDR3 is 15 residues long. This CDR3 is CASSPSGTGNTEAFF. CDR3 coding DNA: TGTGCCAGCAGCCCTAGTGGGACAGGGAACACTGAAGCTTTCTTT.

This clone has a handful of counts. This chain uses TRBV7-2 with TRBJ1-5; D gene uncertain. V lost 2 bases, J lost 0 bases, and 11 bases lay in between. The CDR3 runs to 16 residues. CDR1 SGHTA and CDR2 FQGNSA come from the germline V gene. The chain's CDR3 is CASSLRDTASNQPQHF. The CDR3 DNA is TGTGCCAGCAGCTTACGAGACACCGCTAGCAATCAGCCCCAGCATTTT.

The chain combines TRBV25-1 with TRBJ2-3; 8 positions agree with TRBD1. J gave up 5 bases and V 5 bases, and 6 bases lay outside the gene matches. In germline, CDR1 is MGHDK, CDR2 SYGVNS. The CDR3 is made up of 14 amino acids. CDR3 sequence (DNA): TGTGCCAGCAGTATTACAGGGGGGAGAGATACGCAGTATTTT. Residues: CASSITGGRDTQYF.

The V and J genes are TRBV30 and TRBJ1-1, with D uncertain. The V and J ends lost 2 bases and 0 bases respectively, with 7 bases between them. Germline V gives CDR1 GTSNPN, CDR2 SVGIG (reference sequence). The CDR3 is 13 amino acids. CDR3: CAWSPNMNTEAFF. DNA of the CDR3: TGTGCCTGGAGTCCCAACATGAACACTGAAGCTTTCTTT.

This clone was counted a single time. The rearrangement links TRBV27 to TRBJ2-5; 11 nucleotides match TRBD2. The V gene end was trimmed by 3 bases and the J gene end by 5 bases; junction bases not matched to a gene: 2. Germline CDR1 MNHEY, CDR2 SMNVEV (reference sequence). This CDR3 region has 14 residues. In nucleotides, the CDR3 is TGTGCCAGCAGTTTTAGGACTAGCGGGGAGACCCAGTACTTC. It translates to CASSFRTSGETQYF.

The chain recombines TRBV28 with TRBJ2-7; TRBD1 agrees at 8 bases. The CDR3 contains 15 residues. V shed 0 bases and J 2 bases; nucleotides not matched to a gene: 3. CDR1 is MDHEN, CDR2 SYDVKM, per germline. Here the CDR3 DNA reads TGTGCCAGCAGTTTATGGGGGACAGGAACCTACGAGCAGTACTTC. It codes for CASSLWGTGTYEQYF.

This chain connects TRBV19 to TRBJ1-1; 8 bases are a match to TRBD1. CDR1 LNHDA and CDR2 SQIVND come from the germline V gene (reference sequence). The CDR3 runs to 14 residues. Trimming removed 5 bases from V and 3 bases from J; junction bases left unmatched: 5. CDR3 DNA sequence: TGTGCCAGTAGTCGGGACAGGCGGGACACTGAAGCTTTCTTT. It specifies CASSRDRRDTEAFF.